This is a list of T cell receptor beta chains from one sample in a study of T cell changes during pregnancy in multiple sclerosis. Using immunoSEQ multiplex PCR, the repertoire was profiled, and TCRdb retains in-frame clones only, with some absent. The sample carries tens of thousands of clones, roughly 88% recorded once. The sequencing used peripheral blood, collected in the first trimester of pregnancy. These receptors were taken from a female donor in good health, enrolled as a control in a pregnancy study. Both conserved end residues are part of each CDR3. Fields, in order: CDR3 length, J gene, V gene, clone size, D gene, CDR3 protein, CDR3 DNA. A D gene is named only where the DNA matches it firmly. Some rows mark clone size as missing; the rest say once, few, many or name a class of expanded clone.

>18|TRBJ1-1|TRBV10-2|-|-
CASSDAHRWGTTNTEAFF
TGCGCCAGCAGTGATGCGCACAGATGGGGGACAACGAACACTGAAGCTTTCTTT
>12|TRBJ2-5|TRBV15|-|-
CATSRDIRAQYF
TGTGCCACCAGCAGAGATATCAGGGCCCAGTACTTC
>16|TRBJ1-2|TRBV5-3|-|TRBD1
CARSHTWPDRGDGYTF
TGTGCCAGAAGCCACACTTGGCCGGACAGGGGGGATGGCTACACCTTC
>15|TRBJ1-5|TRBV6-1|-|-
CASAPDTSPSLSQHF
TGTGCCAGCGCGCCTGACACGTCCCCATCTTTGTCCCAGCATTTT
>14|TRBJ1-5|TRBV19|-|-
CASSITGVDQPQHF
TGTGCCAGTAGTATTACGGGAGTTGATCAGCCCCAGCATTTT
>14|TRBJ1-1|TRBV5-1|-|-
CASSFGEWDTEAFF
TGCGCCAGCAGCTTCGGGGAATGGGACACTGAAGCTTTCTTT
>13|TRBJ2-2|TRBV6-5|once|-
CASTQDSPGELFF
TGTGCCAGCACCCAGGACTCTCCCGGGGAGCTGTTTTTT
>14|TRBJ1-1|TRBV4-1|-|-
CASSRKGGDTEAFF
TGCGCCAGCAGCCGGAAGGGGGGGGACACTGAAGCTTTCTTT
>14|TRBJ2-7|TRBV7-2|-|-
CASSLVPGAYEQYF
TGTGCCAGCAGCTTAGTACCGGGGGCCTACGAGCAGTACTTC
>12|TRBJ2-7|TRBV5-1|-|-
CASSFGGYEQYF
TGCGCCAGCAGCTTCGGAGGGTACGAGCAGTACTTC
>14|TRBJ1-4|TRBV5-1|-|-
CASSSRGGNEKLFF
TGCGCCAGCAGCTCGCGGGGGGGTAATGAAAAACTGTTTTTT
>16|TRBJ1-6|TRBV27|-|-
CASSLSAGVYNSPLHF
TGTGCCAGCAGTTTATCGGCGGGCGTCTATAATTCACCCCTCCACTTT
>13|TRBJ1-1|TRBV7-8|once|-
CASSPAANTEAFF
TGTGCCAGCAGCCCGGCGGCGAACACTGAAGCTTTCTTT
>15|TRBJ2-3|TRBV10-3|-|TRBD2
CAISPTSEITDTQYF
TGTGCCATCAGCCCGACTAGCGAGATCACAGATACGCAGTATTTT
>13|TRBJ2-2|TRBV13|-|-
CASSPPSSGELFF
TGTGCCAGCAGCCCCCCCAGTTCCGGGGAGCTGTTTTTT
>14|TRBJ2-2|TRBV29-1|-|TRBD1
CSVPGQGASGELFF
TGCAGCGTTCCGGGACAGGGGGCCTCGGGGGAGCTGTTTTTT
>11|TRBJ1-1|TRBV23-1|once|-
CATPRDTEAFF
TGCGCCACGCCTCGGGACACTGAAGCTTTCTTT
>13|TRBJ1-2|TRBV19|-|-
CASSIEQRGGYTF
TGTGCCAGTAGTATAGAACAACGAGGGGGCTACACCTTC
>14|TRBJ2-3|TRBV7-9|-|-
CASSSGLDTDTQYF
TGTGCCAGCAGCTCCGGACTGGACACAGATACGCAGTATTTT
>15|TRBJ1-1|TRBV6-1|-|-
CASILRPQGNTEAFF
TGTGCCAGCATCCTGCGTCCACAGGGGAACACTGAAGCTTTCTTT
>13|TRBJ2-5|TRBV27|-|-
CASSTNGGVTQYF
TGTGCCAGCAGTACCAACGGTGGTGTGACCCAGTACTTC
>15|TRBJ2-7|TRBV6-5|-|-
CASRPHDREVYEQYF
TGTGCCAGCAGGCCCCACGACAGGGAGGTATACGAGCAGTACTTC
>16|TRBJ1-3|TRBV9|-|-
CASSVAGKGSGNTIYF
TGTGCCAGCAGCGTAGCCGGGAAAGGCTCTGGAAACACCATATATTTT
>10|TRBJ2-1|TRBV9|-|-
CASGSDEQFF
TGTGCCAGCGGTTCGGATGAGCAGTTCTTC
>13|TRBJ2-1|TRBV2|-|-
CASSEGVERVQFF
TGTGCCAGCAGTGAAGGTGTTGAGCGGGTCCAGTTCTTC
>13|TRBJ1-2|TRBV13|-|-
CASSLTRAGGYTF
TGTGCCAGCAGCTTAACAAGGGCGGGAGGCTACACCTTC
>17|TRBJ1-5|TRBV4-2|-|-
CASSQEPQVLSNQPQHF
TGTGCCAGCAGCCAAGAACCACAGGTACTTAGCAATCAGCCCCAGCATTTT
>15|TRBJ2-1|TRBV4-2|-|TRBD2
CASSQEGGRGSEQFF
TGTGCCAGCAGCCAAGAGGGCGGGAGAGGGAGTGAGCAGTTCTTC
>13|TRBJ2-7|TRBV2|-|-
CASRFEGTYEQYF
TGTGCCAGCAGATTCGAGGGAACCTACGAGCAGTACTTC
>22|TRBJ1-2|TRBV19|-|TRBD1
CASSIVSMEGYMNRDRFFGYTF
TGTGCCAGTAGTATAGTTTCGATGGAGGGCTATATGAACCGGGACAGGTTCTTTGGCTACACCTTC
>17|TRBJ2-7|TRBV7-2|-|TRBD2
CASSLGLAGGYRDEQYF
TGTGCCAGCAGCTTAGGACTAGCGGGAGGTTATCGGGACGAGCAGTACTTC
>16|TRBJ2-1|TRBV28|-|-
CASSSGTSSSYNEQFF
TGTGCCAGCAGTTCGGGGACATCGAGCTCCTACAATGAGCAGTTCTTC
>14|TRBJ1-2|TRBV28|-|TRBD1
CASSGTVVNYGYTF
TGTGCCAGCTCCGGGACAGTCGTTAACTATGGCTACACCTTC
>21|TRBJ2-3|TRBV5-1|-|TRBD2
CASSSRQGDSGLAGGPDTQYF
TGCGCCAGCAGCTCCAGACAGGGGGACTCGGGACTAGCGGGAGGGCCTGATACGCAGTATTTT
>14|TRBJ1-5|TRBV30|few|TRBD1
CAWSAGQGHQPQHF
TGTGCCTGGAGTGCCGGACAGGGACATCAGCCCCAGCATTTT
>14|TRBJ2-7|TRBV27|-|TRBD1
CASSLTGTAYEQYF
TGTGCCAGCAGCCTAACCGGGACAGCCTACGAGCAGTACTTC
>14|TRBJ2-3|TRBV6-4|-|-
CASSGGTSVDTQYF
TGTGCCAGCAGTGGAGGGACTTCAGTAGATACGCAGTATTTT
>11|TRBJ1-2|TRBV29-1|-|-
CSVEQGYGYTF
TGCAGCGTTGAGCAGGGCTATGGCTACACCTTC
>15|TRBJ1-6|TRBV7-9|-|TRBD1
CASKGQGEYNSPLHF
TGTGCCAGCAAGGGACAGGGGGAATATAATTCACCCCTCCACTTT
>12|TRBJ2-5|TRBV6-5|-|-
CASSGGKETQYF
TGTGCCAGCAGTGGGGGGAAAGAGACCCAGTACTTC
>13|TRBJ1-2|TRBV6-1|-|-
CASSDSGVRGYTF
TGTGCCAGCAGTGACTCAGGGGTACGCGGCTACACCTTC
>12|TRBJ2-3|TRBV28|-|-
CASRGGTDTQYF
TGTGCCAGCAGAGGGGGCACAGATACGCAGTATTTT
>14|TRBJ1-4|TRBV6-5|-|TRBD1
CASKLDRVYEKLFF
TGTGCCAGCAAACTGGACAGGGTCTATGAAAAACTGTTTTTT
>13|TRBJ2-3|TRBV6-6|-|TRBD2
CASSYSGGNTQYF
TGTGCCAGCAGTTACTCGGGGGGGAATACGCAGTATTTT
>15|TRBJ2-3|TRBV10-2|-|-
CATHTVTDLTDTQYF
TGCGCCACCCACACAGTTACAGATCTCACAGATACGCAGTATTTT
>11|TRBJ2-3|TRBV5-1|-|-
CASSYGDTQYF
TGCGCCAGCAGCTACGGAGATACGCAGTATTTT
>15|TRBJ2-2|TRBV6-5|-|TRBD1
CASSPQGALTGELFF
TGTGCCAGCAGCCCGCAGGGGGCGCTCACCGGGGAGCTGTTTTTT
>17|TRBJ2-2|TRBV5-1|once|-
CASSPPQGGSVTGELFF
TGCGCCAGCAGCCCGCCCCAGGGTGGGTCGGTCACCGGGGAGCTGTTTTTT
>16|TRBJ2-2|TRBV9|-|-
CASSVVGGIRPGELFF
TGTGCCAGCAGCGTAGTTGGAGGGATACGGCCCGGGGAGCTGTTTTTT
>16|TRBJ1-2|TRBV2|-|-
CASSFRPSDRNYGYTF
TGTGCCAGCAGTTTCCGGCCGTCGGACAGAAACTATGGCTACACCTTC
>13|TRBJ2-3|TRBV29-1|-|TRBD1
CSDMDRGTDTQYF
TGCAGCGATATGGACAGGGGCACAGATACGCAGTATTTT
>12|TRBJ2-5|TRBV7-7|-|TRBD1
CASSRTGGTQYF
TGTGCTAGCAGCAGAACAGGGGGGACCCAGTACTTC
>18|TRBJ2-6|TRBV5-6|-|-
CASSFNRLPRAGANVLTF
TGTGCCAGCAGCTTTAACAGGTTGCCTCGCGCTGGGGCCAACGTCCTGACTTTC